This T cell receptor beta chain was captured by sequencing in a study of CXCR3-negative and CXCR3-positive naive CD8 T cells. This CDR3 region has 14 residues. CDR1 is MNHEY, CDR2 SVGEGT, per germline. The study, taken as a whole, reports: Diversity in memory CD8+ cells fell much lower than the comparably high levels seen in both naive subsets. Hydrophobicity was higher for TRB CDR3s found in CXCR3-positive naive cells than in CXCR3-negative naive cells.

Of note for this clonotype: Its antigen remains unknown.

The libraries of TRB cDNA were prepared using 5' RACE with UMI labels. TCRdb reprocessed the 5' RACE reads, with one entry per CDR3 protein and no DNA. The sample is made up of about 84,000 distinct CDR3 sequences, and the top ten hold approximately 0.67% of it. This sequence originates from a human donor in good health. Some clones in this sample may be carry-over from other donors' samples. This chain links TRBV6-2 or TRBV6-3 with TRBJ2-7. Sequencing was done on a sample of naive CXCR3+ CD8+ T cells from blood. The sample's subset: CD45RO-CCR7+CD27+CD95- naive CD8+ T cells expressing CXCR3 (TNR3+). The CDR3 reads CASSTQRGSYEQYF.